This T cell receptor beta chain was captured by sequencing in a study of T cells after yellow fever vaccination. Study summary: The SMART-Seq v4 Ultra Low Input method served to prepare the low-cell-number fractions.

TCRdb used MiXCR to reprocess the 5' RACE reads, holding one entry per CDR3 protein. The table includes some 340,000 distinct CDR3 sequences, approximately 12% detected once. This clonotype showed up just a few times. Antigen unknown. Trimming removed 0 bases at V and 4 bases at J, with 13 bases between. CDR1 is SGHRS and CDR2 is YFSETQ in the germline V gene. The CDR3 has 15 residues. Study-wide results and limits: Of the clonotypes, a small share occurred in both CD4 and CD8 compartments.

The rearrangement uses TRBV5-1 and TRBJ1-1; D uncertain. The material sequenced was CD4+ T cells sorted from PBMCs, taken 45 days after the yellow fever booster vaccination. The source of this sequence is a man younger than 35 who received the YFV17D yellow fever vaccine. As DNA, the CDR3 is TGCGCCAGCAGCTTGGAGGAAGGCGGGAGCACTGAAGCTTTCTTT. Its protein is CASSLEEGGSTEAFF.